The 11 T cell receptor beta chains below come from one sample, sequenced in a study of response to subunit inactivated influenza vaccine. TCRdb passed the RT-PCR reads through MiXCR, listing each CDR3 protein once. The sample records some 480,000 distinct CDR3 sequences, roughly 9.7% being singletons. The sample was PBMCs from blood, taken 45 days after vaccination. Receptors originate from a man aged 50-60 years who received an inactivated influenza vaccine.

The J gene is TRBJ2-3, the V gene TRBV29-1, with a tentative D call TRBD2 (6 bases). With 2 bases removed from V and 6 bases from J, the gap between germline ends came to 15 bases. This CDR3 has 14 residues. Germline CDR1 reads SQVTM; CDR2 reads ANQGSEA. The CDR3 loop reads CSVESSAPGDTQYF. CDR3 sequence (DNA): TGCAGCGTTGAATCTAGCGCCCCCGGGGATACGCAGTATTTT.

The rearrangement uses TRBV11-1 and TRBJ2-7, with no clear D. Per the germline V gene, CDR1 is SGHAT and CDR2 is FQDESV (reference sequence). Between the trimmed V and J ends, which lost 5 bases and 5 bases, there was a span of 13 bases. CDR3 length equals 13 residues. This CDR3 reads CASSTRLAHEQYF. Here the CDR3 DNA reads TGTGCCAGCAGCACCCGACTTGCCCACGAGCAGTACTTC.

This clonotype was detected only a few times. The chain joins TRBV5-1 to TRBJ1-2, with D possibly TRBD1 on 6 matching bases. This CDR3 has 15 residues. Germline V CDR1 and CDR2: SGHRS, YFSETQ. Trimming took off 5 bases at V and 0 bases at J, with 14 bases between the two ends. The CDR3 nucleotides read TGCGCCAGCAGGAGTGCAGGGGTTTCTAACTATGGCTACACCTTC. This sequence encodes CASRSAGVSNYGYTF.

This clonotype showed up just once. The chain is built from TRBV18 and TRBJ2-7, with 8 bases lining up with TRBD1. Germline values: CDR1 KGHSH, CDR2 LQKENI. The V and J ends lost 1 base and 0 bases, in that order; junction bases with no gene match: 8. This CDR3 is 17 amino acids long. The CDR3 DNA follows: TGTGCCAGCTCACCACAACAATGGACAGGGCCCTCCTACGAGCAGTACTTC. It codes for CASSPQQWTGPSYEQYF.

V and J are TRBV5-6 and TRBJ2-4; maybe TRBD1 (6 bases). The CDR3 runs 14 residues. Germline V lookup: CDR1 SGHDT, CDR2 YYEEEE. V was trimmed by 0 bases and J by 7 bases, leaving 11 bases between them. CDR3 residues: CASSLGQGWNIQYF. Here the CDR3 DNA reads TGTGCCAGCAGCTTGGGTCAGGGGTGGAACATTCAGTACTTC.

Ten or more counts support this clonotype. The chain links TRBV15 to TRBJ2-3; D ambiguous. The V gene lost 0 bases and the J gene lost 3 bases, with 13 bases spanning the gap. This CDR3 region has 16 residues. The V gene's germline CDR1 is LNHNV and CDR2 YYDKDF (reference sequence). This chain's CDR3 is CATSRDLWPRTDTQYF. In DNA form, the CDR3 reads TGTGCCACCAGCAGAGATCTTTGGCCCCGAACAGATACGCAGTATTTT.

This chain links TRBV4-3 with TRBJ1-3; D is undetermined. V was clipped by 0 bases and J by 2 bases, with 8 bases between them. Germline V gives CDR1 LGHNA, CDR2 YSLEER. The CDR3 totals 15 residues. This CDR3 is CASSQDRTTGNTIYF. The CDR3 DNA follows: TGCGCCAGCAGCCAAGACAGGACGACTGGAAACACCATATATTTT.

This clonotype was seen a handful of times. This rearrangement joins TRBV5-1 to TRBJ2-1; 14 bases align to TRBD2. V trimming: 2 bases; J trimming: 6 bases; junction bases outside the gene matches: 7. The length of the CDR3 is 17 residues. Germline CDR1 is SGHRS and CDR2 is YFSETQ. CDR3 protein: CASSFKRLAGGLNEQFF. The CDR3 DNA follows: TGCGCCAGCAGCTTTAAGAGACTAGCGGGAGGGCTCAATGAGCAGTTCTTC. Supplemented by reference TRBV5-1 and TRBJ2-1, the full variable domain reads KAGVTQTPRYLIKTRGQQVTLSCSPISGHRSVSWYQQTPGQGLQFLFEYFSETQRNKGNFPGRFSGRQFSNSRSEMNVSTLELGDSALYLCASSFKRLAGGLNEQFFGPGTRLTVL.

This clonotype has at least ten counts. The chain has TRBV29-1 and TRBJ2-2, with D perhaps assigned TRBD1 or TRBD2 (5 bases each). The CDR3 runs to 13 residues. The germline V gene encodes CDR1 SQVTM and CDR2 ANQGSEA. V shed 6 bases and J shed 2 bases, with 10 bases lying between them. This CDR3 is CSVGTLNTGELFF. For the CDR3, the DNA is TGCAGCGTCGGGACCCTCAACACCGGGGAGCTGTTTTTT.

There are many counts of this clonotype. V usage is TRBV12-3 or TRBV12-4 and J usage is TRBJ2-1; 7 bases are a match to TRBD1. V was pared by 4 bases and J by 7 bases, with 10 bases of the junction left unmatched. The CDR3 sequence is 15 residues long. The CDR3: CASSSSDRQGNEQFF. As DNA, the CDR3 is TGTGCCAGCAGTTCATCGGACAGGCAGGGGAATGAGCAGTTCTTC.

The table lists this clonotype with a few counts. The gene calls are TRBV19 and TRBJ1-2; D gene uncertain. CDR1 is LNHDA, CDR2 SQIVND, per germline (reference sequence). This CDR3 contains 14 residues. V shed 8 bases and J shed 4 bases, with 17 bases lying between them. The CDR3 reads CASAPATVTYGYTF. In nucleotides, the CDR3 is TGTGCCAGTGCCCCGGCGACGGTAACCTATGGCTACACCTTC.